One T cell receptor beta chain is described in this entry. This record belongs to a study of early T cells in non-severe SARS-CoV-2 infection. V was pared by 0 bases and J by 7 bases, with 19 bases between. CDR1 and CDR2 (germline): ENHRY, SYGVKD. The CDR3 covers 17 residues. MiXCR was run by TCRdb on the 5' RACE reads, yielding one entry per CDR3 protein. The repertoire consists of roughly 43,000 distinct CDR3 sequences, with 20% to 25% occurring once and the leading ten covering 4.5% to 5%. The source was whole blood, collected at baseline. The genes are TRBV10-3 and TRBJ2-1; possibly TRBD1 or TRBD2 for D (6 bases each). The source of this sequence is an adult who was a healthcare worker with PCR-confirmed SARS-CoV-2 infection or an uninfected control (not recorded which). CDR3 nucleotide sequence: TGTGCCATCAGTGAGTCGGGCCGGTTTAGGGGGGTGAATGAGCAGTTCTTC. It is translated as CAISESGRFRGVNEQFF.